Presented here are 10 T cell receptor beta chains from one specimen sequenced in a study of a mutant IDH1 vaccine in newly diagnosed glioma. Libraries were prepared by immunoSEQ multiplex PCR; TCRdb keeps only in-frame clonotypes and omits some of them. The sample consists of over 30,000 clones, around 77% of them appearing once. Their antigens are not known. Time point defined: week 35, safety follow-up. Vaccinated patients received 300 ug of mutant IDH1 20-mer peptide per dose, with topical imiquimod. The sample consisted of PBMCs, taken from a glioma patient whose treatment included an IDH1 peptide vaccine. The receptors were sampled from a woman in her twenties or thirties with glioma. Some clones in this sample may be carry-over from other donors' samples.

The rearrangement links TRBV6-1 to TRBJ1-5, with D possibly TRBD1 on 5 matching bases. CDR1 and CDR2 from the germline V gene are MNHNS and SASEGT. V lost 7 bases and J lost 1, with 5 bases in between. This CDR3 has 12 residues. The DNA for the CDR3 is TGTGCCAGCAACAGGAGCAATCAGCCCCAGCATTTT. This encodes CASNRSNQPQHF.

V and J are TRBV2 and TRBJ1-2, with D uncertain. V lost 2 bases to trimming and J lost 3 bases, with 7 bases between them. The CDR3 runs to 13 residues. Germline CDR1 SNHLY, CDR2 FYNNEI. This CDR3 is CASSESGDYGYTF. Here the CDR3 DNA reads TGTGCCAGCAGTGAATCTGGGGACTATGGCTACACCTTC.

This chain links TRBV19 with TRBJ2-1; TRBD2 matches at 13 bases. Trimming at V came to 9 bases and at J to 5 bases, leaving 13 bases not matched to a gene. Germline V lookup: CDR1 LNHDA, CDR2 SQIVND (reference sequence). The CDR3 sequence is 17 residues long. The CDR3 sequence is CASYLTSGRVNDNEQFF. The CDR3 region has the DNA TGTGCCAGCTACCTAACTAGCGGGAGGGTTAACGACAATGAGCAGTTCTTC.

In its sample, this clone was seen a few times. The V gene is TRBV2, the J gene TRBJ2-3, with 7 bases lining up with TRBD2. Germline V gives CDR1 SNHLY, CDR2 FYNNEI. CDR3 length: 13 residues. V shed 8 bases, J shed 7 bases, and the junction held 9 bases outside the gene matches. The CDR3, as DNA: TGTGCCAGCGGCGCGGGAGTAGACAATACGCAGTATTTT. Translation gives CASGAGVDNTQYF. Based on the CDR3 plus reference TRBV2 and TRBJ2-3, the full variable domain is EPEVTQTPSHQVTQMGQEVILRCVPISNHLYFYWYRQILGQKVEFLVSFYNNEISEKSEIFDDQFSVERPDGSNFTLKIRSTKLEDSAMYFCASGAGVDNTQYFGPGTRLTVL.

This rearrangement joins TRBV30 to TRBJ1-2; D is possibly TRBD1 (5 bases). The germline V gene has CDR1 GTSNPN and CDR2 SVGIG (reference sequence). V was pared by 2 bases and J by 4 bases, with 20 bases between. The CDR3 runs to 16 residues. The CDR3 protein is CAWSPQPWAGTYGYTF. The CDR3 DNA reads as TGTGCCTGGAGTCCCCAGCCCTGGGCAGGGACCTATGGCTACACCTTC.

This clone came up once. The V gene is TRBV5-1, the J gene TRBJ2-2; D gene unclear. Germline assignment: CDR1 SGHRS and CDR2 YFSETQ. This CDR3 is 16 amino acids long. V was trimmed by 2 bases and J by 0 bases, leaving 11 bases between them. The CDR3 here is CASSFWLVTNTGELFF. CDR3 bases: TGCGCCAGCAGCTTCTGGCTAGTAACGAACACCGGGGAGCTGTTTTTT. Using reference TRBV5-1 and TRBJ2-2 for the parts outside the CDR3, the full variable domain is KAGVTQTPRYLIKTRGQQVTLSCSPISGHRSVSWYQQTPGQGLQFLFEYFSETQRNKGNFPGRFSGRQFSNSRSEMNVSTLELGDSALYLCASSFWLVTNTGELFFGEGSRLTVL.

The rearrangement joins TRBV30 to TRBJ2-7, with D perhaps TRBD1 or TRBD2 (5 bases each). V gave up 4 bases and J gave up 1 base, with 14 bases separating them. The CDR3 spans 14 residues. The germline CDR1 and CDR2 sequences are GTSNPN and SVGIG (reference sequence). The CDR3 protein is CAWTGTGPSYEQYF. CDR3 coding DNA: TGTGCCTGGACCGGGACCGGGCCATCCTACGAGCAGTACTTC.

V usage is TRBV27 and J usage is TRBJ2-6, with 7 nucleotides matching TRBD2. Germline V CDR1 and CDR2: MNHEY, SMNVEV (reference sequence). The ends lost 6 bases at V and 12 bases at J; junction bases unmatched: 20. There are 17 residues in the CDR3. The CDR3 loop is CASRAGRWSTGSTVLTF. The CDR3 DNA is TGTGCCAGCAGAGCGGGACGTTGGTCAACCGGTTCCACCGTCCTGACTTTC.

This chain connects TRBV6-5 to TRBJ2-3; D gene uncertain. Germline CDR1 and CDR2: MNHEY and SVGAGI. Trimming cost V 2 bases and J 0 bases, with 9 bases left between them. The CDR3 is made up of 15 amino acids. This CDR3 reads CASSYGGSSTDTQYF. CDR3 DNA sequence: TGTGCCAGCAGTTACGGCGGCTCTAGCACAGATACGCAGTATTTT.

This chain joins TRBV30 and TRBJ2-7, with TRBD2 as a possible D gene (5 bases). Deletions cut 0 bases from V and 6 bases from J, with 9 bases between. Germline V gene data show CDR1 as GTSNPN and CDR2 as SVGIG (reference sequence). This CDR3 region has 12 residues. The chain's CDR3 is CAWSVSAGEQYF. The CDR3 coding sequence is TGTGCCTGGAGTGTAAGCGCGGGCGAGCAGTACTTC.